These T cell receptor beta chains were read from a single sample in a study of human T cells and chemical hapten exposure. MiXCR was run by TCRdb on the RACE reads, yielding one entry per CDR3 protein. Among approximately 260,000 distinct CDR3 sequences listed, roughly 8% were seen once. The sequenced sample was whole blood, obtained in connection with sensitization to the hapten diphenylcyclopropenone (DPC). These receptors originate from a man aged 18-30 years with alopecia areata. Some clones in this sample may be carry-over from other donors' samples. Each CDR3 is given with its conserved first and last residue. D genes are given only for firm matches. Not all rows give a size; the values are once, few, many and, for expanded clones, a class.

DNA | CDR3 | V | D | J | size
TGTGCCAGCAGCCAAGTTACAGGGGTTCAATACACAGATACGCAGTATTTT | CASSQVTGVQYTDTQYF | TRBV3-1 | TRBD1 | TRBJ2-3 | few
TGTGCCAGCAGTCATGGGACAGAAAGTGGCTACACCTTC | CASSHGTESGYTF | TRBV27 | TRBD1 | TRBJ1-2 | few
TGTGCCAGCAGCGTAGCCCCGAACTCTGGGGCCAACGTCCTGACTTTC | CASSVAPNSGANVLTF | TRBV9 | NA | TRBJ2-6 | few
TGTGCCAGCAGCTTAGGTCCGCGGGGGGCCCAAGAGACCCAGTACTTC | CASSLGPRGAQETQYF | TRBV7-2 | TRBD2 | TRBJ2-5 | many
TGCGCCAGCAGCCATCAGGACAGGGCAAACACAGATACGCAGTATTTT | CASSHQDRANTDTQYF | TRBV4-3 | TRBD1 | TRBJ2-3 | NA
TGCGCCAGCAGCCCCGCGGGACAGGTGTACAATGAGCAGTTCTTC | CASSPAGQVYNEQFF | TRBV4-1 | TRBD1 | TRBJ2-1 | many
TGTGCCAGCATCGGAGAGGTTTACTACGAGCAGTACTTC | CASIGEVYYEQYF | TRBV6-1 | NA | TRBJ2-7 | NA
TGTGCCAGCAGTTTAGCTGGCTGGGGAACTAATGAAAAACTGTTTTTT | CASSLAGWGTNEKLFF | TRBV12-3/TRBV12-4 | NA | TRBJ1-4 | NA
TGCGCCAGCAGCCACCCCGGGACAGCGATGGGCACGCAGTATTTT | CASSHPGTAMGTQYF | TRBV4-1 | TRBD1 | TRBJ2-3 | few
TGTGCCAGTCACTCAGGGGGACTCTATGGCTACACCTTC | CASHSGGLYGYTF | TRBV27 | TRBD1 | TRBJ1-2 | few
TGTGCCAGCAGCCCCCCACCTGATCAGCTTTATAGCAATCAGCCCCAGCATTTT | CASSPPPDQLYSNQPQHF | TRBV7-9 | NA | TRBJ1-5 | NA
TGCGCCAGCAGCTTGGGATTGAATGGGGAGAACACTGAAGCTTTCTTT | CASSLGLNGENTEAFF | TRBV5-1 | NA | TRBJ1-1 | many
TGTGCCATACTCCGCGGGGCAGATACGCAGTATTTT | CAILRGADTQYF | TRBV7-8 | NA | TRBJ2-3 | many
TGCGCCAGCAGCCAAGAGGCGCTCACAGATACGCAGTATTTT | CASSQEALTDTQYF | TRBV4-1 | NA | TRBJ2-3 | few
TGTGCCACCAGTGATGCAGGGGGAAATCAGCCCCAGCATTTT | CATSDAGGNQPQHF | TRBV24-1 | TRBD1 | TRBJ1-5 | many
TGTGCCAGCAGTTGGACAGGGGGGACAGATACGCAGTATTTT | CASSWTGGTDTQYF | TRBV27 | TRBD1 | TRBJ2-3 | many
TGTGCCAGCAGCTGGAGCGGGGTGAACACCGGGGAGCTGTTTTTT | CASSWSGVNTGELFF | TRBV11-1 | TRBD2 | TRBJ2-2 | NA
TGTGCCAGCACCTCCAGTCTCGATCAGCCCCAGCATTTT | CASTSSLDQPQHF | TRBV2 | NA | TRBJ1-5 | NA
TGCAGTGCTAGCGGCAGGGTGGAAACCTACGAGCAGTACTTC | CSASGRVETYEQYF | TRBV20-1 | NA | TRBJ2-7 | few
TGTGCCAGCAGCCAAAATATCAATGAGCAGTTCTTC | CASSQNINEQFF | TRBV14 | NA | TRBJ2-1 | few
TGTGCCATCAGTGAAAACAATCAGCCCCAGCATTTT | CAISENNQPQHF | TRBV10-3 | NA | TRBJ1-5 | NA